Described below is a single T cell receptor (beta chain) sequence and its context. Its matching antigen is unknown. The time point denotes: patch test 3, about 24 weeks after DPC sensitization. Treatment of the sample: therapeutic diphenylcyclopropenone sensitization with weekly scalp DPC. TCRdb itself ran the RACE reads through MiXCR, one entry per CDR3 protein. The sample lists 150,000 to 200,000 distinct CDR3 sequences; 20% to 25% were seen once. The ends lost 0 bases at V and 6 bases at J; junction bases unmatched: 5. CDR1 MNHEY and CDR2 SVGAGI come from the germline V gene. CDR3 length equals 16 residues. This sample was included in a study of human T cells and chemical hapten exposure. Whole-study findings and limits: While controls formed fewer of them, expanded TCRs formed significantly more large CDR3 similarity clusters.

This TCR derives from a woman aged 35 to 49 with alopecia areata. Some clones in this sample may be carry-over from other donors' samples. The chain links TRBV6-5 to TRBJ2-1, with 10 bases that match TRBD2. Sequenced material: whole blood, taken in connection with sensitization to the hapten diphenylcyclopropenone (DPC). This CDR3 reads CASSYSMSGRVNEQFF. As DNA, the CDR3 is TGTGCCAGCAGTTACTCGATGAGCGGGAGGGTCAATGAGCAGTTCTTC.